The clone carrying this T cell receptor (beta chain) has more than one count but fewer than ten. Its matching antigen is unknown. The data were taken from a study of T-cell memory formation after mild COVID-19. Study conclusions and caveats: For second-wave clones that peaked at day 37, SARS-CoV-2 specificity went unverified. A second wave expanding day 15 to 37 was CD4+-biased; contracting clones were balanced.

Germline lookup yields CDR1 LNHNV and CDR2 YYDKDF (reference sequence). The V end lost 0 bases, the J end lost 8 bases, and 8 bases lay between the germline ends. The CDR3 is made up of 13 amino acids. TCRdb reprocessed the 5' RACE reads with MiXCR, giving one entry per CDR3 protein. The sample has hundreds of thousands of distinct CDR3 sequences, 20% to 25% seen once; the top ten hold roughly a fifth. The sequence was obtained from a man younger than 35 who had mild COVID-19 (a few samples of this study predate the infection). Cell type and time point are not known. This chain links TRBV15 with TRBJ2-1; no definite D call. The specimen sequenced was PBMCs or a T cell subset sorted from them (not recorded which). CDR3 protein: CATSRDRIYEQFF. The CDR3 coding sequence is TGTGCCACCAGCAGAGACAGGATTTATGAGCAGTTCTTC.